This T cell receptor beta chain was obtained from a study of T cell repertoires in cytomegalovirus infection (dated 2019 in TCRdb). About the investigation overall: Donor HLA type was relevant to the analysis, as public TCR beta signatures indicated carriage of CMV infection together with the matching HLA type. The research as a whole found: The ex vivo response was dominated by HLA-C-restricted CMV-specific TCR beta clonotypes, and the single most frequent clonotype in two of eight donors was supplied by these HLA-C-restricted clonotypes. In both this cohort and an independent cohort of 352 donors, the cumulative frequency of public TCR beta family members distinguished carriers of CMV infection plus the relevant HLA type.

Sequencing was performed on an Illumina HiSeq 1500. TCRdb took the public reads, trimmed them with fastp at Q25, ran MiXCR for clone calling and kept in-frame beta chains. All rows with the same CDR3 protein become a single entry with the most common DNA and genes. Present in this sample are around 170,000 distinct CDR3 sequences, approximately 15% of which were seen just once. Roughly 27% of the sample is in the top ten clones. As to this clonotype: Its antigen remains unidentified. No base quality values were provided; no much bigger clone lies one nucleotide off.

Inclusive of the bounding cysteine and phenylalanine, the CDR3 is 14 residues long. Solely the CDR3 DNA is kept, with 42 bases framed from the first base. The germline ends are 13 bases apart after V is trimmed by 3 bases and J by 7 bases. For CDR1 and CDR2, the germline V gene (reference sequence) lists LNHDA and SQIVND. The rearranged segments are TRBV19 and TRBJ1-5, with the D segment identity uncertain. The sequenced sample was PBMCs. This receptor was obtained from a human donor in good health (CMV status not recorded). Some clones in this sample may be carry-over from other donors' samples. CDR3 reads: CASSIRQDLQPQHF. The sequenced DNA: TGTGCCAGTAGTATTCGCCAGGACCTACAGCCCCAGCATTTT.